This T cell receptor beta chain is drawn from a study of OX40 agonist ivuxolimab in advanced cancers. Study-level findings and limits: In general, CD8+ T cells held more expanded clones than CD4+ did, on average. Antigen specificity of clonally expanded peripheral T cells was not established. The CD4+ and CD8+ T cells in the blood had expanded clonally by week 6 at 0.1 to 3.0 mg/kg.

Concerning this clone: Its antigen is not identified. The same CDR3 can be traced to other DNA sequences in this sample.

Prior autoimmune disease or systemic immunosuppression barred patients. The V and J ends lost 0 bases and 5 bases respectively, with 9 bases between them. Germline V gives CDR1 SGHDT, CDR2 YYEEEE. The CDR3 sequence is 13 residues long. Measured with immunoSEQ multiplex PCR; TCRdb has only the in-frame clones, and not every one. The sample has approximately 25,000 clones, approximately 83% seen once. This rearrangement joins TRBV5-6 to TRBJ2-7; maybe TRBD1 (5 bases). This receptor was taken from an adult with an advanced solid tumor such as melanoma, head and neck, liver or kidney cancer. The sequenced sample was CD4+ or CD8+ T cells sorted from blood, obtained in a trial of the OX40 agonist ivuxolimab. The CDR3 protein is CASSLEVGDEQYF. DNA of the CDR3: TGTGCCAGCAGCTTGGAAGTAGGGGACGAGCAGTACTTC. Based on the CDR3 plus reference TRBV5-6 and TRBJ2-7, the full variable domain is DAGVTQSPTHLIKTRGQQVTLRCSPKSGHDTVSWYQQALGQGPQFIFQYYEEEERQRGNFPDRFSGHQFPNYSSELNVNALLLGDSALYLCASSLEVGDEQYFGPGTRLTVT.